The clone carrying this T cell receptor beta chain appeared once. The antigen remains undetermined. Researchers ran the PCR with 60 Vbeta and 13 Jbeta primers. TCRdb's copy holds only in-frame clones and misses some; the assay was immunoSEQ multiplex PCR. The data hold fewer than 200,000 clones, with approximately 79% observed a single time. Germline V CDR1 and CDR2: SNHLY, FYNNEI. This CDR3 contains 14 residues. These data belong to a study of cytomegalovirus exposure and HLA in healthy donors. Study conclusions and caveats: According to reports, the classifier identified cytomegalovirus status with high specificity and sensitivity. Several of the most significant clusters appeared linked to common viral pathogens, based on a later analysis. When analyzed later, a missense DCLRE1C variant was found to be linked to TCR beta V- and J-gene trimming.

Participants comprised healthy donors of bone marrow. This clonotype originated in a man aged 35 to 55 in good health and CMV-seropositive. Sequenced material: PBMCs. The chain couples TRBV2 to TRBJ2-5, with 7 bases matching TRBD2. The DNA end lines up better with TRBJ2-7; the J call may be wrong. The DNA of the CDR3 is TGTGCCAGCATCTTTACGGGAGGTCCCTACGAGCAGTACTTC. Its translation: CASIFTGGPYEQYF.